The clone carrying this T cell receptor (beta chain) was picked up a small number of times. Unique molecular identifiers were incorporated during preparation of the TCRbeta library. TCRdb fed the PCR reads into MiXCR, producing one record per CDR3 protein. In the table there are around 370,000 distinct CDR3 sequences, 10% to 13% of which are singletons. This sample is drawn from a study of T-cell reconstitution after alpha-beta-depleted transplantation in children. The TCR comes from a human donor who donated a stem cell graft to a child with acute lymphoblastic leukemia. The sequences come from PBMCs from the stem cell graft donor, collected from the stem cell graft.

The CDR3 reads CASSVEASGRVTYEQYF. The CDR3 DNA reads as TGTGCCAGCAGTGTTGAGGCTAGCGGTCGCGTTACCTACGAGCAGTACTTC. The chain combines TRBV2 with TRBJ2-7; the match to TRBD2 covers 7 bases. The CDR3 extends over 17 amino acids. V lost 4 bases and J lost 2; bases outside the gene matches: 14. Per the germline V gene, CDR1 is SNHLY and CDR2 is FYNNEI.